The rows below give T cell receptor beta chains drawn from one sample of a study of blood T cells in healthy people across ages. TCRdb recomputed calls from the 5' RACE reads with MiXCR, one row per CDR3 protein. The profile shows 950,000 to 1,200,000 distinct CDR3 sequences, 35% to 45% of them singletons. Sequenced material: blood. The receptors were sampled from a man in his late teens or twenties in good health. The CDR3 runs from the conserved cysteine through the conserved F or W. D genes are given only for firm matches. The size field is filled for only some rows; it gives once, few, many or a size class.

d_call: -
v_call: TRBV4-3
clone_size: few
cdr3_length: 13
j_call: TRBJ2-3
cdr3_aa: CASSPWATDTQYF
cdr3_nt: TGCGCCAGCAGCCCGTGGGCAACAGATACGCAGTATTTT

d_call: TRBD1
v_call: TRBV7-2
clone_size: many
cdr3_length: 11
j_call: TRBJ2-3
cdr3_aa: CASSPGGTQYF
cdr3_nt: TGTGCCAGCTCACCAGGGGGTACGCAGTATTTT

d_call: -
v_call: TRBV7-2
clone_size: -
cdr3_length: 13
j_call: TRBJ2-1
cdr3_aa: CASSLDVPDEQFF
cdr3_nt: TGTGCCAGCAGCTTAGATGTTCCGGATGAGCAGTTCTTC

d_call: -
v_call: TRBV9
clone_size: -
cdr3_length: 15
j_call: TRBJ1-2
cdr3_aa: CAGSVSGTQNYGYTF
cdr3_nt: TGTGCCGGCAGCGTTTCAGGGACCCAAAACTATGGCTACACCTTC

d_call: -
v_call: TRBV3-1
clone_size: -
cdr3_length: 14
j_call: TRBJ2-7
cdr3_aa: CASSQVPDSYEQYF
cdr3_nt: TGTGCCAGCAGCCAAGTTCCAGACTCCTACGAGCAGTACTTC

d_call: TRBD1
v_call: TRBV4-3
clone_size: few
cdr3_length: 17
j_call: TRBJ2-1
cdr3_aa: CASSQDRDRGPYNEQFF
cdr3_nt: TGCGCCAGCAGCCAAGATCGCGACAGGGGGCCCTACAATGAGCAGTTCTTC

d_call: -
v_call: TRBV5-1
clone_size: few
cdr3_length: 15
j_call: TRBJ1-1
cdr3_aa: CASSSSGPINTEAFF
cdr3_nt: TGCGCCAGCAGCTCATCAGGGCCGATCAACACTGAAGCTTTCTTT

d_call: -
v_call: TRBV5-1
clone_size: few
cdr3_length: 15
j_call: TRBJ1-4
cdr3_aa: CASKELDSDGEKLFF
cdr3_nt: TGCGCCAGCAAGGAGTTGGACTCGGACGGTGAAAAACTGTTTTTT

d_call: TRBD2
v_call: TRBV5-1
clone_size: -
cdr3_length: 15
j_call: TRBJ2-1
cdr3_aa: CASRASSGRAHEQFF
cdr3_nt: TGCGCCAGCAGGGCCTCTAGCGGGAGGGCCCATGAGCAGTTCTTC

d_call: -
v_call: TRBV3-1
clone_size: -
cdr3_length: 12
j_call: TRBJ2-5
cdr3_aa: CASRTGTQTQYF
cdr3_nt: TGTGCCAGCAGGACGGGGACCCAGACCCAGTACTTC

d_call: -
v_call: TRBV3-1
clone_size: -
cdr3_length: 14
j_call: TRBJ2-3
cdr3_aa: CASSQDGASDTQYF
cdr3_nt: TGTGCCAGCAGCCAAGACGGAGCATCAGATACGCAGTATTTT

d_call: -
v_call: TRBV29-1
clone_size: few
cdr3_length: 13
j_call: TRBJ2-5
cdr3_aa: CSVHQDIQETQYF
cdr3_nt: TGCAGCGTCCACCAGGACATCCAAGAGACCCAGTACTTC

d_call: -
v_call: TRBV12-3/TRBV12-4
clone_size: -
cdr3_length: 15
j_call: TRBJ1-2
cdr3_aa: CASSSASGVNYGYTF
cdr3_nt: TGTGCCAGCAGTTCCGCAAGTGGAGTTAACTATGGCTACACCTTC

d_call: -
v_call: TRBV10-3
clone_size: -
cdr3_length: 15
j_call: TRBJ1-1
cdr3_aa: CAISLSDSQNTEAFF
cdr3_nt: TGTGCCATCAGCCTATCGGATTCTCAGAACACTGAAGCTTTCTTT

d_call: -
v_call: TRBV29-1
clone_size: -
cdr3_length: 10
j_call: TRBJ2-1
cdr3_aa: CSVDKPEQFF
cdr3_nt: TGCAGCGTAGACAAACCGGAGCAGTTCTTC

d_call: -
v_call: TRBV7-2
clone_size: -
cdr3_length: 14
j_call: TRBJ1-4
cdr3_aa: CASSLDGTNEKLFF
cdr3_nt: TGTGCCAGCAGCTTAGACGGGACTAATGAAAAACTGTTTTTT

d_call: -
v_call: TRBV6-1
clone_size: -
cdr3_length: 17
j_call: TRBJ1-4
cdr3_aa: CASSDAPQGPTNEKLFF
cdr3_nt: TGTGCCAGCAGTGATGCTCCTCAGGGGCCAACTAATGAAAAACTGTTTTTT

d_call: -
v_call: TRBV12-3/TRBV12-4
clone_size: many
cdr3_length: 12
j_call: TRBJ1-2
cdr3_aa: CASSDSNYGYTF
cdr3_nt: TGTGCCAGCAGCGACAGTAACTATGGCTACACCTTC

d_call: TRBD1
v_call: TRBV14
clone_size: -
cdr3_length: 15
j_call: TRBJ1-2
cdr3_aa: CASSQDQGQGIVYTF
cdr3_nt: TGTGCCAGCAGCCAAGATCAAGGACAGGGGATTGTCTACACCTTC

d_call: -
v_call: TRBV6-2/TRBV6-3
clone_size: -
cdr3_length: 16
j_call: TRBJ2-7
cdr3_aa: CASTPPGTSAYNEQYF
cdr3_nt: TGTGCCAGCACCCCACCGGGGACAAGTGCCTACAATGAGCAGTACTTC

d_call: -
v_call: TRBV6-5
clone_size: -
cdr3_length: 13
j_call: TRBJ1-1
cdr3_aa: CASSYQGTTEAFF
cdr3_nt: TGTGCCAGCAGTTACCAGGGAACCACTGAAGCTTTCTTT

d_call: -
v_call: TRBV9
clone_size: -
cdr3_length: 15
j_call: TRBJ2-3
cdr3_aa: CASSEGPRGTDTQYF
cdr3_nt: TGTGCCAGCAGCGAGGGACCGAGGGGCACAGATACGCAGTATTTT

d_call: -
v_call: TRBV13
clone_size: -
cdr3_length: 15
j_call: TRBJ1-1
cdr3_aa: CASSYSAPPWAEAFF
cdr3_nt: TGTGCCAGCAGCTATAGTGCCCCGCCTTGGGCTGAAGCTTTCTTT

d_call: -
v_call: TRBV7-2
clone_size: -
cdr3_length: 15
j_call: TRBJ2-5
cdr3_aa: CASSLSRGYQETQYF
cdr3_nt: TGTGCCAGCAGCTTATCGCGCGGGTACCAAGAGACCCAGTACTTC

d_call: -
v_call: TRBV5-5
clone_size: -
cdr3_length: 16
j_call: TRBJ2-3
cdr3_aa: CASSPASGSRTDTQYF
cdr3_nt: TGTGCCAGCAGCCCGGCGTCAGGCAGCCGCACAGATACGCAGTATTTT

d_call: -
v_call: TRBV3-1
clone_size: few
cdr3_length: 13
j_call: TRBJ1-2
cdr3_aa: CASSQEGVMGYTF
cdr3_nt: TGTGCCAGCAGCCAAGAAGGGGTGATGGGCTACACCTTC

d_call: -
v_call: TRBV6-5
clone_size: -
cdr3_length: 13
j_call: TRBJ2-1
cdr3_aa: CASKNPSRYEQFF
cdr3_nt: TGTGCCAGCAAAAACCCGAGTCGGTATGAGCAGTTCTTC

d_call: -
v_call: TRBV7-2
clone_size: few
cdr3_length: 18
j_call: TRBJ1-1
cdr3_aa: CASSFPSAATGPNTEAFF
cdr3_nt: TGTGCCAGCAGCTTCCCAAGCGCCGCCACCGGGCCGAACACTGAAGCTTTCTTT

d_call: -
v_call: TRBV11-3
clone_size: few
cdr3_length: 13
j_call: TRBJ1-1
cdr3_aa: CASSFSQNTEAFF
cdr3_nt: TGTGCCAGCAGCTTCTCCCAGAACACTGAAGCTTTCTTT

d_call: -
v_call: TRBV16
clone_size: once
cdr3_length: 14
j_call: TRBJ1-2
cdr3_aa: CASSQSWVRYGYTF
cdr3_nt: TGTGCCAGCAGCCAATCGTGGGTCCGCTATGGCTACACCTTC

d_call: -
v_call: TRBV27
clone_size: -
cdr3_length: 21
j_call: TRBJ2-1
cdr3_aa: CASSLSYISRGGPSSYSEQFF
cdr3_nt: TGTGCCAGCAGTTTATCGTATATTTCGAGGGGCGGGCCGAGCTCCTACAGTGAGCAGTTCTTC

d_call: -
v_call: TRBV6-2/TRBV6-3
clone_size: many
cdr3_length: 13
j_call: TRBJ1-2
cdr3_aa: CASMGPRWYGYTF
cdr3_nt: TGTGCCAGCATGGGACCGCGGTGGTATGGCTACACCTTC

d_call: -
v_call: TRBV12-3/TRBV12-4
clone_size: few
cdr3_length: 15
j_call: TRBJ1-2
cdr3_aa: CASSLAGRAGYGYTF
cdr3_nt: TGTGCCAGCAGTTTAGCGGGCAGGGCTGGGTATGGCTACACCTTC

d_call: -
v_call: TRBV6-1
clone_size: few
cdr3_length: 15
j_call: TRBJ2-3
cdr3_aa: CASSDGFEGTDTQYF
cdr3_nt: TGTGCCAGCAGTGATGGGTTTGAGGGCACAGATACGCAGTATTTT

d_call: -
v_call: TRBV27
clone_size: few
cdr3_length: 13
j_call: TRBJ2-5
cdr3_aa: CASSWSTTETQYF
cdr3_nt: TGTGCCAGCAGTTGGAGTACAACGGAGACCCAGTACTTC

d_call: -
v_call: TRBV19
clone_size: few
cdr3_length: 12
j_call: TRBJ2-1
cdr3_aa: CASSRKGSEQFF
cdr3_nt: TGTGCCAGTAGTAGAAAGGGAAGTGAGCAGTTCTTC

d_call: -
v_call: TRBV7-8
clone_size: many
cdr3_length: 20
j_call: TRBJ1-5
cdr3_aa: CASSLVGQSDAVDSNQPQHF
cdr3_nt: TGTGCCAGCAGCTTAGTAGGACAGAGCGATGCTGTGGATAGCAATCAGCCCCAGCATTTT

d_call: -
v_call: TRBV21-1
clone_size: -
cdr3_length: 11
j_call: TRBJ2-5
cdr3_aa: CASSNPSTQYF
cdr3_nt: TGTGCCAGCAGCAACCCTTCTACCCAGTACTTC

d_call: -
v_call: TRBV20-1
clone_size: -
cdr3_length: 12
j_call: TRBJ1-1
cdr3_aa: CSAMGQNTEAFF
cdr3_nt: TGCAGTGCTATGGGACAGAACACTGAAGCTTTCTTT

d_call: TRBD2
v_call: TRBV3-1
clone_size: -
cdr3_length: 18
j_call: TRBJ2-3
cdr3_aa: CASSQWRKTSGEPYTQYF
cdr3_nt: TGTGCCAGCAGCCAATGGCGCAAGACTAGCGGGGAGCCTTATACGCAGTATTTT

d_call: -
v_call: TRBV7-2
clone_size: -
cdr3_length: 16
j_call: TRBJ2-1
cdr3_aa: CASSLASRLQGNEQFF
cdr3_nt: TGTGCCAGCAGCTTAGCTTCGCGACTTCAGGGCAATGAGCAGTTCTTC